This TCR beta chain emerged from a study of spatial heterogeneity in lung cancer. About the study: The cohort: 70 to 85 early-stage, untreated non-small cell lung cancer patients. Any follow-up PBMC samples that were available went on to be sequenced, and the median time to follow-up was around 25 months after resection.

Regarding the study as a whole: Ubiquitous expanded tumor TCRs were seen in blood more at resection than at follow-up.

On this clonotype itself: Its antigen is currently unknown.

TCRdb reprocessed the 5' RACE reads via MiXCR and lists one record per CDR3 protein. Here the sample spans about 50,000 distinct CDR3 sequences, more than 6.5% being singletons. The time point is: blood at routine non-recurrence follow-up after resection. The input material, whole RNA from tumor, nontumor lung or frozen PBMC, was sequenced unsorted. Per germline, CDR1 SGHNT and CDR2 YYREEE (reference sequence). The CDR3 sequence is 14 residues long. V shed 2 bases, J shed 6 bases, and the junction held 4 bases outside the gene matches. This clonotype was obtained from a female donor with early-stage non-small cell lung cancer. The chain combines TRBV5-4 with TRBJ2-1; 8 bases are a match to TRBD2. The material was PBMCs, obtained at follow-up. This chain's CDR3 is CASSFWTSTNEQFF. CDR3 bases: TGTGCCAGCAGCTTTTGGACTAGCACCAATGAGCAGTTCTTC.